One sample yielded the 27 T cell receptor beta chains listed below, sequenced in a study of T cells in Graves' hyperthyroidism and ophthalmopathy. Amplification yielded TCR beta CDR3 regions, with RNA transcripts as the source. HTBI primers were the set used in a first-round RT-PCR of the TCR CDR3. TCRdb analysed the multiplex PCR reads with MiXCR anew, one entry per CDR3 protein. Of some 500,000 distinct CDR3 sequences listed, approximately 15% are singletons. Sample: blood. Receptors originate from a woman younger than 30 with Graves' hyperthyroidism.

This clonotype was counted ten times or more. The CDR3 DNA sequence: TGTGCCAGCAGTTTAAGTGGGTACACTGAAGCTTTCTTT. The encoded protein is CASSLSGYTEAFF. The V call is TRBV27, the J call TRBJ1-1, with D uncertain. Per germline, CDR1 MNHEY and CDR2 SMNVEV (reference sequence). The CDR3 covers 13 residues. The V end lost 2 bases, the J end lost 3 bases, and 7 bases lay between the germline ends.

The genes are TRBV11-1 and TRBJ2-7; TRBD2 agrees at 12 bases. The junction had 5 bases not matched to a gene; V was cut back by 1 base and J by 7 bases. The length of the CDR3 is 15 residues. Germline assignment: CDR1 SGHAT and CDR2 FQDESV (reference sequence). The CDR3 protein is CASSLGLAGVGEQYV. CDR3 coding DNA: TGTGCCAGCAGCTTAGGACTAGCGGGAGTAGGTGAGCAGTACGTC.

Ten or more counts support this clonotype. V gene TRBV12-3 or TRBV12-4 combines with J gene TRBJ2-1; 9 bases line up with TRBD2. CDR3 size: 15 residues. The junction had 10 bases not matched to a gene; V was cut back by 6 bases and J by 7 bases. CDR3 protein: CASSLGGRAGNEQFF. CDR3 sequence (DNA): TGTGCCAGCAGCTTGGGCGGGAGGGCCGGGAATGAGCAGTTCTTC.

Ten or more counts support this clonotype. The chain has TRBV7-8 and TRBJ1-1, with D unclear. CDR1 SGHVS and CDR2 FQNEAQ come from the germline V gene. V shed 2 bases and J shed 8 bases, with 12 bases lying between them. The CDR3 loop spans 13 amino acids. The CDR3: CASSLLGRVEAFF. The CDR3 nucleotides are TGTGCCAGCAGCTTACTGGGCCGGGTGGAAGCTTTCTTT.

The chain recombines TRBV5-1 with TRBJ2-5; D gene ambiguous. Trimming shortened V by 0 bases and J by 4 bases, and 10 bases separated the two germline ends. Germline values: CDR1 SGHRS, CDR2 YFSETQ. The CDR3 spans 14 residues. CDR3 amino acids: CASSLDQNTETQYF. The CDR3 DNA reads TGCGCCAGCAGCTTGGACCAGAACACAGAGACCCAGTACTTC.

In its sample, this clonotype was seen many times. CDR3 nucleotide sequence: TGCAGTGCTAGAGTTGGACCCACAGATACGCAGTATTTT. Translated, it gives CSARVGPTDTQYF. This chain joins TRBV20-1 and TRBJ2-3, with unresolved D. Trimming took off 1 base at V and 2 bases at J, with 7 bases between the two ends. Per germline, CDR1 DFQATT and CDR2 SNEGSKA (reference sequence). The CDR3 runs to 13 residues.

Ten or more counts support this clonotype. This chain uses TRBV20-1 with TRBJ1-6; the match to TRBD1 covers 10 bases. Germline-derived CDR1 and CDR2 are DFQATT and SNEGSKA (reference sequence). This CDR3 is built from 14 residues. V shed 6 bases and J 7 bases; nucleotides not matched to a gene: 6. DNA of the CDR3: TGCAGTGCCTCCGCGGACAGGGGGAATTCACCCCTCCACTTT. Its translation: CSASADRGNSPLHF.

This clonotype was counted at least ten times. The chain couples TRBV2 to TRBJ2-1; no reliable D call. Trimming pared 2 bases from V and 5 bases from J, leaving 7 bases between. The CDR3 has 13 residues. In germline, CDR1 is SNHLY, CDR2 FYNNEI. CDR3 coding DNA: TGTGCCAGCAGTGAATCCCCCGACAATGAGCAGTTCTTC. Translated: CASSESPDNEQFF.

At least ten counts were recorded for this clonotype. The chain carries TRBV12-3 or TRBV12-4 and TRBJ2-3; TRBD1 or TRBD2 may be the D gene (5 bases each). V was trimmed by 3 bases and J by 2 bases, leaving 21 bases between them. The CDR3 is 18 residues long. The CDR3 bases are TGTGCCAGCAGTTTTCTTTTAGCGTTGGGGGTCTCCACAGATACGCAGTATTTT. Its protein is CASSFLLALGVSTDTQYF.

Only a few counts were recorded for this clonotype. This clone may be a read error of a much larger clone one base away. The CDR3 sequence: CVWSGLVDTEAFF. DNA of the CDR3: TGTGTCTGGAGTGGATTGGTGGACACTGAAGCTTTCTTT. The J gene is TRBJ1-1, the V gene TRBV30; no clear D gene. The CDR3 is made up of 13 amino acids. Germline V gives CDR1 GTSNPN, CDR2 SVGIG (reference sequence).

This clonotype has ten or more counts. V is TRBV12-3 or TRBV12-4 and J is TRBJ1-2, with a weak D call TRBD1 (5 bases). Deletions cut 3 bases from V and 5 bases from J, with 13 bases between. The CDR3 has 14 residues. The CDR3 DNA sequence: TGTGCCAGCAGTTTCCCAGGGCGGGGGTATGGCTACACCTTC. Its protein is CASSFPGRGYGYTF.

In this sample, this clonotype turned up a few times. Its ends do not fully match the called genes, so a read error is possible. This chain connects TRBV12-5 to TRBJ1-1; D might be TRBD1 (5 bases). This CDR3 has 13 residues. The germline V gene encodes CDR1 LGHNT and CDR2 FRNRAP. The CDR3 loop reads CTSGPGGSTEAFF. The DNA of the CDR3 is TGTACTAGTGGCCCGGGGGGGAGCACTGAAGCTTTCTTT. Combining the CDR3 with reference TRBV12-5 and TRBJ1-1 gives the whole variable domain DARVTQTPRHKVTEMGQEVTMRCQPILGHNTVFWYRQTMMQGLELLAYFRNRAPLDDSGMPKDRFSAEMPDATLATLKIQPSEPRDSAVYFCTSGPGGSTEAFFGQGTRLTVV.

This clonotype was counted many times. This CDR3 reads CASSLWEEQFF. The CDR3 DNA follows: TGTGCCAGCAGTTTATGGGAGGAGCAGTTCTTC. This chain connects TRBV12-3 or TRBV12-4 to TRBJ2-1; perhaps TRBD2 as D (5 bases). CDR3 length equals 11 residues. V lost 2 bases to trimming and J lost 10 bases, with 6 bases between them.

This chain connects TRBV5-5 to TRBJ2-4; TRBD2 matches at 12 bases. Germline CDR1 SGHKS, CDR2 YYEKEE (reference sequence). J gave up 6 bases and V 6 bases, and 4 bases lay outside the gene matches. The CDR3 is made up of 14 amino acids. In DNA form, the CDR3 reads TGTGCCAGCAACCTAGCGGGAGGGGGAAACATTCAGTACTTC. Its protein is CASNLAGGGNIQYF.

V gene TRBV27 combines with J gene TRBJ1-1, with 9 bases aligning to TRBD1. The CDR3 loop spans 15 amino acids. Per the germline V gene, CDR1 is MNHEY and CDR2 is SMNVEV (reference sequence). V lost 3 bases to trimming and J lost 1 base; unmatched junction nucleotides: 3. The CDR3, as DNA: TGTGCCAGCAGTTTTCAGGGACAGGGGAACACTGAAGCTTTCTTT. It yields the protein CASSFQGQGNTEAFF.

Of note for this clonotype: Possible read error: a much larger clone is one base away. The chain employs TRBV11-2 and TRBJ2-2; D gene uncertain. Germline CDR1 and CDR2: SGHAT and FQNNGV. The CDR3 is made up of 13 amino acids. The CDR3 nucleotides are TGTGCCGGCAGCTACGATACCACCGGGGAGCTGTTTTTT. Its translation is CAGSYDTTGELFF.

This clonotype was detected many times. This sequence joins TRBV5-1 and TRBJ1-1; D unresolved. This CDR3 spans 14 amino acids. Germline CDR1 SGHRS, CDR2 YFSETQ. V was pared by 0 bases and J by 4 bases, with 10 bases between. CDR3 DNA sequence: TGCGCCAGCAGCTTGGATGGGGAGGGCACTGAAGCTTTCTTT. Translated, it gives CASSLDGEGTEAFF.

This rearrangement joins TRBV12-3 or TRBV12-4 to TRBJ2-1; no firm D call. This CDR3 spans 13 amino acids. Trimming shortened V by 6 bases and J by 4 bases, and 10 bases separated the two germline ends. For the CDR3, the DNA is TGTGCCAGCAGGCCCCGTGGGTACAATGAGCAGTTCTTC. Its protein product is CASRPRGYNEQFF.

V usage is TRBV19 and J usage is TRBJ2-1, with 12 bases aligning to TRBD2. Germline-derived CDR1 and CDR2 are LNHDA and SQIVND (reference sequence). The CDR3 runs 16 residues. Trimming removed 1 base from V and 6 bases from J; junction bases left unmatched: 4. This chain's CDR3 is CASSIVTSGRSNEQFF. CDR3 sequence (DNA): TGTGCCAGTAGTATAGTGACTAGCGGGAGAAGCAATGAGCAGTTCTTC.

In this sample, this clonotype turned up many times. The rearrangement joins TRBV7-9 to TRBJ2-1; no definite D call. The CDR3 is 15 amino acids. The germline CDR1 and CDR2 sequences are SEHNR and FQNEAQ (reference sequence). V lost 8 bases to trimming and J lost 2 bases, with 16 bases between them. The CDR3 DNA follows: TGTGCCAGCCCATCCCGGAGTGGGCCCTACAATGAGCAGTTCTTC. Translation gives CASPSRSGPYNEQFF.

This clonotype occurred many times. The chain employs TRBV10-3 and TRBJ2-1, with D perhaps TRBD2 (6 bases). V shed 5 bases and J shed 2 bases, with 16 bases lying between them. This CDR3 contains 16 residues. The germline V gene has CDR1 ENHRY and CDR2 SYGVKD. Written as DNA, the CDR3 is TGTGCCATCAGTAAAAACATGGAGGGGACCTACAATGAGCAGTTCTTC. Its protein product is CAISKNMEGTYNEQFF.

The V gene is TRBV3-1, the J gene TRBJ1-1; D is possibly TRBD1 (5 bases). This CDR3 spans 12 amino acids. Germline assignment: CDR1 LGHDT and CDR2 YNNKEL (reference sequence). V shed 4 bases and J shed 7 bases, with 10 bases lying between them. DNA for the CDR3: TGTGCCAGCAGCCCTGGACAAGATGAAGCTTTCTTT. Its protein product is CASSPGQDEAFF.

The CDR3 coding sequence is TGTGCCAGTAGTGGGACCGGGACTAGTCCCCGTCCGCAGTACGAGCAGTACTTC. Translating gives CASSGTGTSPRPQYEQYF. The chain uses TRBV19 and TRBJ2-7; TRBD2 matches 8 bases. With V trimmed by 5 bases and J by 4 bases, 19 bases remained unmatched. Per germline, CDR1 LNHDA and CDR2 SQIVND (reference sequence). The CDR3 spans 18 residues.

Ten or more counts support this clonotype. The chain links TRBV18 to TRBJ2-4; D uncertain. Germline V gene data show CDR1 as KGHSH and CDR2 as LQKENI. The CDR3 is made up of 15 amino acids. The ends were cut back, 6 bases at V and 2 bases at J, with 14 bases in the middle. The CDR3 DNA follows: TGTGCCAGCTCCCCGACTTCGACGTCCAAAAACATTCAGTACTTC. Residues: CASSPTSTSKNIQYF.

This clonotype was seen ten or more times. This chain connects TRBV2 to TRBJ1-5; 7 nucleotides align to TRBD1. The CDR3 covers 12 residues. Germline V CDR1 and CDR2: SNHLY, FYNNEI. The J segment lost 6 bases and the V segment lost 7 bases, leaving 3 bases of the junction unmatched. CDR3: CASTTGVQPQHF. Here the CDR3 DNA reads TGTGCCAGCACCACAGGGGTTCAGCCCCAGCATTTT.

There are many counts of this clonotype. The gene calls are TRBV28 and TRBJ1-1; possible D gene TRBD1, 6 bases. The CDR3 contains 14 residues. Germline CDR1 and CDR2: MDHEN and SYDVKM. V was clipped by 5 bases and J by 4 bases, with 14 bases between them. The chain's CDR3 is CASSLSGASTEAFF. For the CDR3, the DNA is TGTGCCAGCAGTCTGTCAGGGGCGAGCACTGAAGCTTTCTTT. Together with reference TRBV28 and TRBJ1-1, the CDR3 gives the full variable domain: DVKVTQSSRYLVKRTGEKVFLECVQDMDHENMFWYRQDPGLGLRLIYFSYDVKMKEKGDIPEGYSVSREKKERFSLILESASTNQTSMYLCASSLSGASTEAFFGQGTRLTVV.

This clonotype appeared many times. CDR3 DNA: TGTGCCAGCAGTTTACCCTCCGAGGCAGCGGGCCCCGGAGGAGCCCAGCAGTTCTTC. This codes for CASSLPSEAAGPGGAQQFF. This chain joins TRBV12-3 or TRBV12-4 and TRBJ2-1, with D possibly matching TRBD2 (6 bases). Deletions cut 2 bases from V and 11 bases from J, with 31 bases between. The CDR3 length is 19 residues.